Following are 30 T cell receptor beta chains from one sample sequenced in a study of post-analysis software for immune sequencing data. Findings and limits, study-wide: About 5 TRBV segments were more frequent in patients than controls; TRBV5-6, TRBV5-1 and TRBV20-1 belonged to this group.

These receptors have no identified antigens. Unique molecular identifiers were carried by the TCR beta cDNA libraries. MiXCR, applied by TCRdb to the PCR reads, yields one record per CDR3 protein. This sample yields about 430,000 distinct CDR3 sequences, of which 30% to 45% are seen a single time; 7.5% to 8.5% belongs to the top ten. The sequencing input was blood. Receptor source: a girl aged 2-10 years with multiple sclerosis.

The J gene is TRBJ2-6, the V gene TRBV12-3 or TRBV12-4; D is unclear. V was pared by 1 base and J by 4 bases, with 8 bases between. CDR3 length: 15 residues. In DNA, the CDR3 is TGTGCCAGCAGTTTAGAGGAGAAGGGGGCCAACGTCCTGACTTTC. Translating it yields CASSLEEKGANVLTF.

This clonotype was recorded a few times. This sequence joins TRBV15 and TRBJ2-7; maybe TRBD1 (6 bases). CDR3 length: 16 amino acids. Per the germline V gene, CDR1 is LNHNV and CDR2 is YYDKDF (reference sequence). Trimming removed 1 base from V and 2 bases from J, with 15 bases in between. CDR3 sequence reads: CATSRVGQGITYEQYF. CDR3 DNA: TGTGCCACCAGCAGAGTTGGGCAGGGGATAACCTACGAGCAGTACTTC.

The gene calls are TRBV12-3 or TRBV12-4 and TRBJ1-2; no definite D call. The CDR3 runs to 15 residues. The ends were cut back, 7 bases at V and 0 bases at J, with 15 bases in the middle. The CDR3, as DNA: TGTGCCAGCACTACCCGCCGGGGTGCTAACTATGGCTACACCTTC. This codes for CASTTRRGANYGYTF.

This chain connects TRBV5-1 to TRBJ2-7, with TRBD1 identical over 7 bases. The germline gives CDR1 SGHRS, CDR2 YFSETQ. The CDR3 is made up of 15 amino acids. Trimming took 4 bases from V and 4 from J; bases not matched to a gene: 11. In DNA, the CDR3 is TGCGCCAGCAGCATCGACAGGGCCCAATTTTACGAGCAGTACTTC. Encoded protein: CASSIDRAQFYEQYF.

This clonotype was seen more than once but under ten times. The V gene is TRBV11-2, the J gene TRBJ1-6; no clear D gene. Germline-derived CDR1 and CDR2 are SGHAT and FQNNGV. This CDR3 contains 14 residues. The ends were cut back, 2 bases at V and 10 bases at J, with 12 bases in the middle. The CDR3 spells CASSLFQPSSPLHF. CDR3 coding DNA: TGTGCCAGCAGCTTATTCCAGCCATCCTCACCCCTCCACTTT.

This clonotype turned up a few times. A read error may explain this, as a much larger clone is one base away. The chain couples TRBV4-2 to TRBJ2-7; 7 nucleotides line up with TRBD1. J lost 5 bases, V lost 3 bases, and 19 bases had no gene match. The CDR3 is 18 amino acids. Germline V gene lookup returns CDR1 LGHNA and CDR2 YNFKEQ. The DNA for the CDR3 is TGTGCCAGCAGCCAGTCCCTTATCCGAGGGGGCGGTAGCGACGAGCAGTACTTC. It yields the protein CASSQSLIRGGGSDEQYF.

The gene calls are TRBV28 and TRBJ2-5; 11 bases match TRBD1. The end of the DNA is better explained by TRBJ2-7, so the J call may be wrong. The CDR3 length is 16 residues. Germline assignment: CDR1 MDHEN and CDR2 SYDVKM. Here the CDR3 reads CASSLTGTGGLYEQYF. Here the CDR3 DNA reads TGTGCCAGCAGTTTAACCGGGACAGGGGGTCTATACGAGCAGTACTTC.

The CDR3 region is CASRRTGTLEQYF. For the CDR3, the DNA is TGTGCCAGCAGACGGACAGGGACCTTGGAGCAGTACTTC. The chain carries TRBV27 and TRBJ2-7; 8 bases are shared with TRBD1. Germline CDR1 MNHEY, CDR2 SMNVEV (reference sequence). With V trimmed by 6 bases and J by 7 bases, 8 bases remained unmatched. The CDR3 is 13 residues long.

V and J are TRBV5-5 and TRBJ1-2, with D uncertain. CDR3 length: 13 residues. V was trimmed by 2 bases and J by 4 bases, leaving 9 bases between them. Looked up from germline, CDR1 is SGHKS and CDR2 is YYEKEE (reference sequence). CDR3 protein: CASSLRVFYGYTF. The DNA for the CDR3 is TGTGCCAGCAGCTTAAGGGTGTTCTATGGCTACACCTTC.

The chain recombines TRBV7-3 with TRBJ2-1; 8 bases are a match to TRBD2. The V segment lost 2 bases and the J segment 7 bases; nucleotides outside the gene matches: 7. The CDR3 is 15 amino acids. Germline V gene data show CDR1 as SGHTA and CDR2 as FQGTGA. CDR3 in DNA: TGTGCCAGCAGCTTAGAAGCGGGAGTGCGTAATGAGCAGTTCTTC. Its protein is CASSLEAGVRNEQFF.

This clonotype was picked up a small number of times. The V gene is TRBV3-1, the J gene TRBJ2-4, with D tentatively TRBD2 (6 bases). Germline CDR1 is LGHDT and CDR2 is YNNKEL (reference sequence). Deletions cut 0 bases from V and 9 bases from J, with 12 bases between. The CDR3 consists of 14 residues. The CDR3 region has the DNA TGTGCCAGCAGCCAAGAAGGGGCCGGGGGCATTCAGTACTTC. Translated: CASSQEGAGGIQYF. The variable domain in full, completed from reference TRBV3-1 and TRBJ2-4, reads DTAVSQTPKYLVTQMGNDKSIKCEQNLGHDTMYWYKQDSKKFLKIMFSYNNKELIINETVPNRFSPKSPDKAHLNLHINSLELGDSAVYFCASSQEGAGGIQYFGAGTRLSVL.

The V gene is TRBV6-5, the J gene TRBJ1-5; perhaps TRBD1 as D (6 bases). V was trimmed by 5 bases and J by 2 bases, leaving 13 bases between them. CDR1 and CDR2 (germline): MNHEY, SVGAGI. CDR3 length equals 15 residues. CDR3 sequence (DNA): TGTGCCAGCAGTGGCAAGAGACAGGGCAATCAGCCCCAGCATTTT. Translated, it gives CASSGKRQGNQPQHF.

This sequence joins TRBV3-1 and TRBJ1-4, with D unresolved. V was pared by 0 bases and J by 7 bases, with 15 bases between. This CDR3 is 16 amino acids long. Per germline, CDR1 LGHDT and CDR2 YNNKEL (reference sequence). CDR3: CASSQDAAQSREKLFF. Here the CDR3 DNA reads TGTGCCAGCAGCCAAGATGCCGCCCAAAGTCGTGAAAAACTGTTTTTT.

This clonotype was counted a few times. The rearrangement joins TRBV9 to TRBJ2-1; 8 bases map to TRBD2. Losses at the gene ends were 0 bases for V and 6 bases for J; bases not matched to a gene: 5. Germline-derived CDR1 and CDR2 are SGDLS and YYNGEE. CDR3 length equals 15 residues. CDR3 protein: CASSVVSGRRNEQFF. Here the CDR3 DNA reads TGTGCCAGCAGCGTAGTAAGCGGGAGACGCAATGAGCAGTTCTTC.

J is TRBJ2-1 and V is TRBV9; the D is unclear. CDR1 SGDLS and CDR2 YYNGEE come from the germline V gene. The length of the CDR3 is 12 residues. Deletions cut 0 bases from V and 7 bases from J, with 5 bases between. CDR3 bases: TGTGCCAGCAGCGTAGAGGGAAATGAGCAGTTCTTC. It is translated as CASSVEGNEQFF.

The table lists this clonotype with many counts. The CDR3 nucleotides read TGCAGCGTGACCAAAGCCGGGACAGGGGGCTACGAGCAGTACTTC. Translation gives CSVTKAGTGGYEQYF. V and J are TRBV29-1 and TRBJ2-7; TRBD1 aligns across 11 bases. Per the germline V gene, CDR1 is SQVTM and CDR2 is ANQGSEA. The V segment lost 6 bases and the J segment 3 bases; nucleotides outside the gene matches: 10. The CDR3 runs 15 residues.

Comment on this clonotype: An end of the junction differs from the germline gene, which may be a read error. The chain carries TRBV7-9 and TRBJ1-5; 9 bases match TRBD1. The length of the CDR3 is 14 residues. Germline CDR1 reads SEHNR; CDR2 reads FQNEAQ (reference sequence). CDR3 sequence: CASSFTGGNRPQHF. The CDR3 nucleotides read TGTGCCAGCAGCTTTACAGGGGGCAATCGGCCCCAGCATTTT.

This chain joins TRBV5-1 and TRBJ2-7; tentatively, D is TRBD1 (5 bases). There are 15 residues in the CDR3. Germline loops: CDR1 SGHRS, CDR2 YFSETQ. Trimming took off 4 bases at V and 3 bases at J, with 17 bases between the two ends. DNA for the CDR3: TGCGCCAGCAGCCCCCAGGGTCCCCAGGGCTACGAGCAGTACTTC. Its protein product is CASSPQGPQGYEQYF.

The chain carries TRBV15 and TRBJ1-4; D is uncertain. V was pared by 5 bases and J by 5 bases, with 9 bases between. This CDR3 has 13 amino acids. Germline CDR1 reads LNHNV; CDR2 reads YYDKDF (reference sequence). This chain's CDR3 is CATSPNTNEKLFF. In nucleotides, the CDR3 is TGTGCCACCAGCCCCAACACCAATGAAAAACTGTTTTTT.

The chain links TRBV5-1 to TRBJ2-4; D call uncertain. The assigned J gene may be wrong: the sequence end matches TRBJ2-7 better. Germline V gives CDR1 SGHRS, CDR2 YFSETQ. The CDR3 consists of 13 residues. CDR3 sequence (DNA): TGCGCCAGCAGCTTGGAATTGGTAAGCGAGCAGTACTTC. Amino acids: CASSLELVSEQYF.

J is TRBJ2-7 and V is TRBV29-1; D ambiguous. The CDR3 covers 11 residues. Germline CDR1 and CDR2: SQVTM and ANQGSEA. V lost 7 bases, J lost 2 bases, and 9 bases lay in between. CDR3: CSAMGTYEQYF. The CDR3 region has the DNA TGCAGCGCTATGGGGACCTACGAGCAGTACTTC.

This clonotype has just one count. This sequence joins TRBV28 and TRBJ1-1, with TRBD1 identical over 7 bases. Germline V gene sequence: CDR1 MDHEN, CDR2 SYDVKM. This CDR3 is 14 amino acids long. The J segment lost 5 bases and the V segment lost 5 bases, leaving 8 bases of the junction unmatched. CDR3: CASSTIQGITEAFF. CDR3 in DNA: TGTGCCAGCAGTACGATACAGGGGATTACTGAAGCTTTCTTT.

The genes are TRBV7-8 and TRBJ2-7; tentatively, D is TRBD1 or TRBD2 (5 bases each). The CDR3 is 16 residues long. V lost 5 bases and J lost 0, with 17 bases in between. Germline V gene sequence: CDR1 SGHVS, CDR2 FQNEAQ. The CDR3 bases are TGTGCCAGCAGCCCGAGGGGTGCGGCCAGCTCCTACGAGCAGTACTTC. Translating it yields CASSPRGAASSYEQYF.

The chain has TRBV4-1 and TRBJ2-7; TRBD2 is a possible D gene (6 bases). CDR1 and CDR2 (germline): MGHRA, YSYEKL. The CDR3 is 15 amino acids. V was trimmed by 5 bases and J by 3 bases, leaving 17 bases between them. CDR3 amino acids: CASSAPTSWGYEQYF. CDR3 sequence (DNA): TGCGCCAGCAGCGCCCCTACTAGCTGGGGCTACGAGCAGTACTTC.

The J gene is TRBJ2-1, the V gene TRBV6-5; TRBD2 is a possible D gene (6 bases). Between the trimmed V and J ends, which lost 6 bases and 5 bases, there was a span of 14 bases. The V gene's germline CDR1 is MNHEY and CDR2 SVGAGI. The CDR3 is 14 residues long. CDR3 nucleotides: TGTGCCAGCAGCCGCGGGGCGGGAAACAATGAGCAGTTCTTC. Translating gives CASSRGAGNNEQFF.

Concerning this clonotype itself: Lacking the conserved final phenylalanine or tryptophan, this CDR3 likely reflects a read error. The V call is TRBV7-3, the J call TRBJ1-1; D is uncertain. Looked up from germline, CDR1 is SGHTA and CDR2 is FQGTGA. This CDR3 is built from 15 residues. Trimming took 2 bases from V and 0 from J, leaving 10 bases between them. The CDR3 loop reads CASSLRVIMNTEAFS. CDR3 DNA sequence: TGTGCCAGCAGCTTACGAGTAATAATGAACACTGAAGCTTTCTCT.

The chain links TRBV6-5 to TRBJ2-3, with 9 bases that match TRBD1. The CDR3 totals 16 residues. V shed 5 bases and J 3 bases; nucleotides not matched to a gene: 9. Germline CDR1 reads MNHEY; CDR2 reads SVGAGI. The CDR3 region has the DNA TGTGCCAGCAGTCCCGGGACAGGGTTTGGTACAGATACGCAGTATTTT. It is translated as CASSPGTGFGTDTQYF.

This rearrangement joins TRBV20-1 to TRBJ2-1; D unresolved. The CDR3 length is 15 residues. Between the trimmed V and J ends, which lost 0 bases and 2 bases, there was a span of 11 bases. Germline values: CDR1 DFQATT, CDR2 SNEGSKA (reference sequence). The CDR3 nucleotides read TGCAGTGCTAGAGATCCTGCGGCCCCCTACAATGAGCAGTTCTTC. Encoded protein: CSARDPAAPYNEQFF.

This clonotype was detected only once. The genes are TRBV9 and TRBJ2-3; 8 bases match TRBD2. The CDR3 has 17 residues. Germline lookup yields CDR1 SGDLS and CDR2 YYNGEE. V lost 0 bases to trimming and J lost 1 base; unmatched junction nucleotides: 7. CDR3: CASSVEASGLRTDTQYF. DNA for the CDR3: TGTGCCAGCAGCGTAGAGGCTAGCGGGTTGCGCACAGATACGCAGTATTTT.

This rearrangement joins TRBV2 to TRBJ2-7; 10 bases fit TRBD2. J gave up 3 bases and V 4 bases, and 9 bases lay outside the gene matches. This CDR3 is 16 amino acids long. Germline CDR1 reads SNHLY; CDR2 reads FYNNEI. The CDR3 nucleotides read TGTGCCAGCAGTGCTTCTAGCGGGAGCCATAACTACGAGCAGTACTTC. Its protein product is CASSASSGSHNYEQYF.